This TCR beta chain came from a study of blood T cell repertoires in COVID-19. As for the study in general: Donors in the United States, Italy and Spain gave samples during acute or convalescent COVID-19.

The method was immunoSEQ multiplex PCR; TCRdb's version includes in-frame clones alone and lacks a portion of them. The sample records 200,000 to 300,000 clones, 70% to 90% being singletons. The germline V gene has CDR1 SGHNT and CDR2 YYREEE (reference sequence). V was pared by 4 bases and J by 9 bases, with 5 bases of the junction left unmatched. The CDR3 is 14 amino acids. The rearrangement joins TRBV5-4 to TRBJ1-6, with 9 bases matching TRBD1. Input material: peripheral blood. This receptor was obtained from a man aged 18 to 30 with active or convalescent COVID-19. CDR3 bases: TGTGCCAGCAGCCTGGACAGGGGTACTTCACCCCTCCACTTT. This gives the protein CASSLDRGTSPLHF.